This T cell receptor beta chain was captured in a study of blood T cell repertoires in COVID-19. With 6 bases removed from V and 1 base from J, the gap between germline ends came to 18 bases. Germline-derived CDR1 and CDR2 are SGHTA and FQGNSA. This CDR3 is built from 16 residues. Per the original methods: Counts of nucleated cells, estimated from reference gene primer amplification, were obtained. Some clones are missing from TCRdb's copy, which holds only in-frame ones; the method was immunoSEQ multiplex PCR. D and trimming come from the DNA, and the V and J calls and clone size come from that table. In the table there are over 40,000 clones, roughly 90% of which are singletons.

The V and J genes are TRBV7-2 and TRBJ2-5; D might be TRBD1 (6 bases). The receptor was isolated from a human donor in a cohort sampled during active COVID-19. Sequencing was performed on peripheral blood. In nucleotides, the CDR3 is TGTGCCAGCAGGCACAGGGCGCTAGTTGGCCAAGAGACCCAGTACTTC. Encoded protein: CASRHRALVGQETQYF.